The following is a T cell receptor beta chain sequence with its context. No cognate antigen has been identified for it. Nothing much larger sits one base from this clone, and base qualities are not available. The receptor library was made with the immunoSEQ multiplex PCR assay. To provide template for TCR sequencing, every sample had RNA extracted and reverse transcribed into cDNA. First-strand cDNA was synthesized using SuperScript III with a 2:1 mix of oligo-dT and random hexamers. Amplification bias was assessed with a synthetic immune receptor repertoire, and residual bias was removed computationally. Turning to the authors' computational methods: After raw reads were preprocessed to remove errors, the CDR3 was defined following IMGT conventions as running from the conserved cysteine to phenylalanine. Clonality was calculated as 1 minus Shannon entropy normalized by log2 of the number of productive unique TCRs. Whether scalp clones were CD4 or CD8 was inferred by matching scalp TCRbeta sequences against CD4 and CD8 repertoires sorted from blood. The table was pulled from immuneACCESS by TCRdb, which kept in-frame rearrangements only. Such tables lose some clones; where checked, under half of the loss comes from unresolved V genes, and the rest has no known cause. V and J calls and clone size are those listed in that table; D and trimming were worked out from the DNA. Recorded for this sample are some 99,000 clones; nearly 45% of them occurred a single time. Together, the top ten hold around 0.8% of the sample.

The data belong to a study of CD8+ T cells in alopecia areata (dated by TCRdb to 2016 to 2019). As for the study more broadly: Treated patients were enrolled in an open-label pilot trial of oral tofacitinib at 5 to 10 mg twice daily for moderate-to-severe alopecia areata. Scalp clonality was compared across normal scalp (n=4), patchy alopecia areata scalp (n=8), and alopecia totalis/universalis scalp (n=8). The RNA source kit depended on sample type: the PAXgene miRNA kit for fixed scalp, the miRNeasy kit for PBMCs, and the RNeasy kit for mouse skin. In humans, TCRbeta sequencing was performed on scalp tissue and on sorted CD4+ and CD8+ peripheral blood T cells from healthy controls and from patients with patchy or totalis/universalis alopecia areata. TCRbeta CDR3 regions were amplified by immunoSEQ multiplex PCR with 35 Vbeta forward and 13 Jbeta reverse primers. The study used high-throughput TCRbeta sequencing to examine T cell clonal expansion in alopecia areata, in both the C3H/HeJ mouse model and human patients. Tofacitinib was given for 6 to 18 months, followed by 6 months of follow-up off drug to assess delayed response and recurrence. Biopsies were taken from tofacitinib-treated patients at baseline and at 4 and 24 weeks of treatment, and a later scalp biopsy was taken in several of the tofacitinib-treated patients. General conclusions and limits of the study: Shared TCR sequences between patients were less evident than in mice, which may be partly attributable to HLA diversity in the patient population. Higher clonality and more expanded CD8+ clones were observed in lesional scalp than in normal scalp, particularly in alopecia totalis/universalis, a finding suggestive of antigenic drive. Resident alphabeta T cells in normal human skin are also sequenced, complicating scalp TCR repertoire analysis, unlike mouse skin dominated by gammadelta T cells.

Trimming takes 4 bases from V and 3 bases from J, and the germline ends sit 17 bases apart. CDR1 and CDR2 are drawn from the germline V gene (reference sequence): GTSNPN, SVGIG. Including cysteine and phenylalanine, the CDR3 has 15 amino acids. Only the CDR3 region is kept as DNA, spanning 45 bases read in frame from base 1. From alopecia areata patients, peripheral blood was collected along with lesional scalp punch biopsies. After PBMCs were isolated by density centrifugation and stained for CD3, CD4 and CD8, a FACSAria was used to sort CD4+ and CD8+ T cells. The V and J segments used are TRBV30 and TRBJ2-3; the best D guess is TRBD2, with 5 bases matching. The clonotype was recovered from a human donor with alopecia areata. Material: CD4+ T cells sorted from blood. In nucleotides, the sequence is TGTGCCTGGAAAAATGAGGGAAAAGGGACAGATACGCAGTATTTT. It translates as CAWKNEGKGTDTQYF. Extended through the reference TRBV30 and TRBJ2-3 proteins, this CDR3 yields the full variable domain: SQTIHQWPATLVQPVGSPLSLECTVEGTSNPNLYWYRQAAGRGLQLLFYSVGIGQISSEVPQNLSASRPQDRQFILSSKKLLLSDSGFYLCAWKNEGKGTDTQYFGPGTRLTVL.